The T cell receptor beta chain described here comes from a study of post-analysis software for immune sequencing data. This clonotype was counted only a few times. Antigen specificity is unknown. The library was made from cDNA and included unique molecular identifiers. The T cell input of about 1 to 10 million gave about 500,000 cDNA molecules. TCRdb re-analysed the PCR reads in MiXCR, keeping a single row per CDR3 protein. The sample comprises about 210,000 distinct CDR3 sequences, about 30% of which are singletons, and 3% to 4% rests with the top ten. This CDR3 has 17 amino acids. CDR1 and CDR2 (germline): SNHLY, FYNNEI. The ends were cut back, 2 bases at V and 10 bases at J, with 24 bases in the middle. Study-wide findings and caveats: By F measure, samples from a shared preparation batch strongly co-clustered. Controls had significantly higher normalized Chao1 diversity than multiple sclerosis patients. Five TRBV segments were significantly more frequent in patients than in controls. TRBV5-6, TRBV5-1 and TRBV20-1 were among these segments.

Sequenced material: blood. The sequence was obtained from a girl aged 2 to 17 with multiple sclerosis. V usage is TRBV2 and J usage is TRBJ2-1; D perhaps matches TRBD2 (6 bases). This chain's CDR3 is CASSERVAGSSGREQFF. CDR3 DNA sequence: TGTGCCAGCAGTGAACGTGTGGCGGGGTCCTCCGGGCGGGAGCAGTTCTTC.